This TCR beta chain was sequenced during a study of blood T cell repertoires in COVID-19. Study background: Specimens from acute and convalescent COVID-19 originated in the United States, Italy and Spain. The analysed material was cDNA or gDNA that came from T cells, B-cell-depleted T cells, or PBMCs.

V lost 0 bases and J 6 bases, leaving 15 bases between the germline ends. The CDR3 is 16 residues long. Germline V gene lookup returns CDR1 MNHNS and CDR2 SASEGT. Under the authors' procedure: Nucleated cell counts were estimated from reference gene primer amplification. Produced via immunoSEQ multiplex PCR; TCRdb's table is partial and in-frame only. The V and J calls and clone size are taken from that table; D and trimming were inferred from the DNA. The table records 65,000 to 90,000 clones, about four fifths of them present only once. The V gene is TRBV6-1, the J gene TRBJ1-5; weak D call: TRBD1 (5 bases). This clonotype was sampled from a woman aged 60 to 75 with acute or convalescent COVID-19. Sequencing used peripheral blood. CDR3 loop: CASSEALTGDSQPQHF. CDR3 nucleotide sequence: TGTGCCAGCAGTGAAGCGCTTACAGGAGACAGTCAGCCCCAGCATTTT.